Listed here are 9 T cell receptor beta chains from one sample, sequenced in a study of blood T cell repertoires in COVID-19. Using immunoSEQ multiplex PCR, the repertoire was profiled, and TCRdb retains in-frame clones only, with some absent. Here the sample spans approximately 70,000 clones, over 75% being singletons. Input material: peripheral blood. The receptors come from a man between 65 and 85 years old with active or convalescent COVID-19.

The rearrangement joins TRBV28 to TRBJ1-5; TRBD1 agrees at 10 bases. CDR3 length equals 15 residues. CDR1 is MDHEN, CDR2 SYDVKM, per germline. The J segment lost 3 bases and the V segment lost 8 bases, leaving 7 bases of the junction unmatched. CDR3 nucleotide sequence: TGTGCCAGCCAGCCGGGACAGGGGCCCAATCAGCCCCAGCATTTT. Encoded protein: CASQPGQGPNQPQHF.

The chain recombines TRBV2 with TRBJ2-3; tentatively, D is TRBD1 (5 bases). This CDR3 is 15 amino acids long. Germline V gene data show CDR1 as SNHLY and CDR2 as FYNNEI. V shed 1 base and J shed 4 bases, with 12 bases lying between them. CDR3 sequence (DNA): TGTGCCAGCAGTGAAGGGGGCCTTCAGGCAGATACGCAGTATTTT. This encodes CASSEGGLQADTQYF.

In regard to this clone: One end of the junction is discordant with germline, which a read error may explain. J is TRBJ2-1 and V is TRBV29-1, with 10 bases fitting TRBD1. CDR3 length: 16 amino acids. CDR1 and CDR2 from the germline V gene are SQVTM and ANQGSEA. This chain's CDR3 is CSVGGTGTGALNGQFF. Written as DNA, the CDR3 is TGCAGCGTTGGAGGGACCGGGACAGGGGCCCTAAATGGGCAGTTCTTC.

The chain combines TRBV30 with TRBJ2-3; D is unclear. Germline V lookup: CDR1 GTSNPN, CDR2 SVGIG (reference sequence). The V end was cut by 2 bases, the J end by 2 bases, with 5 bases between. The CDR3 extends over 12 amino acids. CDR3 in DNA: TGTGCCTGGAGTCCCAACACAGATACGCAGTATTTT. It specifies CAWSPNTDTQYF. Combining the CDR3 with reference TRBV30 and TRBJ2-3 gives the whole variable domain SQTIHQWPATLVQPVGSPLSLECTVEGTSNPNLYWYRQAAGRGLQLLFYSVGIGQISSEVPQNLSASRPQDRQFILSSKKLLLSDSGFYLCAWSPNTDTQYFGPGTRLTVL.

The rearrangement joins TRBV12-5 to TRBJ2-7; 7 nucleotides align to TRBD1. J gave up 9 bases and V 6 bases, and 11 bases lay outside the gene matches. CDR3 size: 13 residues. The germline gives CDR1 LGHNT, CDR2 FRNRAP. The DNA for the CDR3 is TGTGCTAGTGGCCCACGGGACAGAGGTGGGCAGTACTTC. It yields the protein CASGPRDRGGQYF.

V gene TRBV7-9 combines with J gene TRBJ1-4; D not certain. Trimming cost V 7 bases and J 0 bases, with 18 bases left between them. CDR1 and CDR2 (germline): SEHNR, FQNEAQ (reference sequence). This CDR3 region has 17 residues. The CDR3 is CASTPGFQRATNEKLFF. CDR3 DNA sequence: TGTGCCAGCACCCCGGGGTTTCAGCGCGCAACTAATGAAAAACTGTTTTTT.

This clone occurred a few times. This chain joins TRBV30 and TRBJ2-2; tentative D call: TRBD1 (6 bases). In germline, CDR1 is GTSNPN, CDR2 SVGIG (reference sequence). Trimming shortened V by 1 base and J by 5 bases, and 8 bases separated the two germline ends. The CDR3 loop spans 13 amino acids. The CDR3 loop reads CAWSEGVTGELFF. The CDR3 coding sequence is TGTGCCTGGAGTGAGGGGGTGACCGGGGAGCTGTTTTTT.

The chain combines TRBV5-1 with TRBJ1-6; unclear D gene. Germline loops: CDR1 SGHRS, CDR2 YFSETQ. CDR3 size: 18 residues. Trimming left V 0 bases short and J 0 bases short, with 13 bases between. The CDR3 protein is CASSLGTRPSSYNSPLHF. CDR3 in DNA: TGCGCCAGCAGCTTGGGGACTCGACCGAGCTCCTATAATTCACCCCTCCACTTT.

V and J are TRBV28 and TRBJ1-2; D is perhaps TRBD1 (5 bases). V was trimmed by 7 bases and J by 7 bases, leaving 16 bases between them. CDR3 length: 13 residues. CDR1 and CDR2 (germline): MDHEN, SYDVKM. The CDR3 protein is CASIPMGGLGYTF. The CDR3 DNA is TGTGCCAGCATACCAATGGGGGGTCTTGGCTACACCTTC.